These 5 T cell receptor beta chains were sequenced from one sample in a study of blood T cells in healthy people across ages (dated by TCRdb to 2013 to 2016). The library was prepared using 5' RACE. The listed sequencing device is Illumina HiSeq 2500. The second PCR ran for about 7 to 11 cycles and used a J-beta primer mix along with a sample-barcoded 5' primer. In-frame beta chains were kept once TCRdb had trimmed the public reads at Q25 with fastp and called clones with MiXCR. Here each entry gathers all rows of one CDR3 protein and keeps the most common genes and DNA. The sample includes around 500,000 distinct CDR3 sequences, with around a quarter observed a single time. Over 3.5% of the sample lies in the top ten. These data were likewise used in another study, on T cells of mothers and their children.

Input material: blood. Receptors originate from a boy between 2 and 15 years old in good health.

This clonotype was picked up a small number of times. V gene TRBV5-5 combines with J gene TRBJ2-5, with unresolved D. The last part of the DNA fits TRBJ2-1 better; the J call may be wrong. The CDR3 extends over 13 amino acids. CDR1 and CDR2 from the germline V gene are SGHKS and YYEKEE (reference sequence). The CDR3 DNA sequence: TGTGCCAGCAGCTTGGGTGCGGAAAATGAGCAGTTCTTC. It codes for CASSLGAENEQFF.

The V call is TRBV11-2, the J call TRBJ2-6, with D perhaps matching TRBD1 (6 bases). In germline, CDR1 is SGHAT, CDR2 FQNNGV. V was clipped by 4 bases and J by 4 bases, with 17 bases between them. The CDR3 has 17 amino acids. This CDR3 reads CASSSFGRGWGANVLTF. The DNA for the CDR3 is TGTGCCAGCAGCTCTTTTGGCAGGGGTTGGGGGGCCAACGTCCTGACTTTC.

A few counts support this clonotype. The chain is built from TRBV24-1 and TRBJ2-2; 9 nucleotides match TRBD1. J lost 3 bases, V lost 9 bases, and 4 bases had no gene match. Germline V CDR1 and CDR2: KGHDR, SFDVKD. The CDR3 runs 14 residues. The CDR3 DNA is TGTGCCACCTCGGGACAGGGTGACACCGGGGAGCTGTTTTTT. Its translation is CATSGQGDTGELFF.

The sample holds a few counts of this clonotype. Germline and junction disagree at one end, which may indicate a read error. This chain links TRBV20-1 with TRBJ1-4; 10 positions match TRBD1. From germline, CDR1 is DFQATT and CDR2 SNEGSKA (reference sequence). The CDR3 loop spans 14 amino acids. The CDR3 bases are TGCAGTGCAAGAGACAGGGGGCTCGGTGAAAAACTGTTTTTT. Amino acid sequence: CSARDRGLGEKLFF.

In this sample, this clonotype turned up many times. A read error may produce the germline difference seen at one junction end. The rearrangement links TRBV2 to TRBJ1-1; D is perhaps TRBD1 (5 bases). Germline assignment: CDR1 SNHLY and CDR2 FYNNEI. This CDR3 has 13 amino acids. The chain's CDR3 is CASSEAEGTGAFF. DNA for the CDR3: TGTGCCAGCAGTGAAGCGGAGGGGACTGGAGCTTTCTTT. Supplemented by reference TRBV2 and TRBJ1-1, the full variable domain reads EPEVTQTPSHQVTQMGQEVILRCVPISNHLYFYWYRQILGQKVEFLVSFYNNEISEKSEIFDDQFSVERPDGSNFTLKIRSTKLEDSAMYFCASSEAEGTGAFFGQGTRLTVV.